This T cell receptor beta chain was identified in a study of blood T cell repertoires in COVID-19. Study at large: Acute and convalescent COVID-19 specimens originated in the United States, Italy and Spain.

Data came from immunoSEQ multiplex PCR; TCRdb stores just in-frame clones and leaves some out. Of some 300,000 clones listed, 89% were seen once; the top ten hold roughly 2.9%. The study recruited people aged about 18 to 95 years across around 23 US areas. Participant reports of clinical history set cohort assignment. Within 2 weeks before study entry, exposed participants met a COVID-19 case. This TCR derives from a woman aged 45 to 65 who had been exposed to COVID-19. The sequencing sample was made of PBMCs or T cells enriched from blood (not recorded which).

CDR3 protein: CAISGGSNTGELFF. CDR3 bases: TGTGCCATCAGTGGCGGATCGAACACCGGGGAGCTGTTTTTT. The chain carries TRBV10-3 and TRBJ2-2; no clear D gene. This CDR3 contains 14 residues. V shed 4 bases and J shed 0 bases, with 6 bases lying between them. Germline-derived CDR1 and CDR2 are ENHRY and SYGVKD.